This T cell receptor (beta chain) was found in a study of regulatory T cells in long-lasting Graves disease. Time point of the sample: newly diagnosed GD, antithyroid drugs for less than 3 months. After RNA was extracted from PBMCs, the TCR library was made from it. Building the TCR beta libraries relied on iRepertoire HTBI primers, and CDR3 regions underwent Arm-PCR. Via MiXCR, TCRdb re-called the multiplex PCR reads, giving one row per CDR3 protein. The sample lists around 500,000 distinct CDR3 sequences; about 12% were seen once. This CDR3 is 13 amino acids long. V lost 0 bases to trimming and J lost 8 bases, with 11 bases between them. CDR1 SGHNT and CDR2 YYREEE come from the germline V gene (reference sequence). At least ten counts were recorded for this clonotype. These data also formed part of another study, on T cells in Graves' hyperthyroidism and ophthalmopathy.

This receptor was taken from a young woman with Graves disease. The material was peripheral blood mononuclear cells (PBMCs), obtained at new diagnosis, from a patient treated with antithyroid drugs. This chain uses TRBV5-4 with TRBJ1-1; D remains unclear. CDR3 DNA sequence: TGTGCCAGCAGCTTGGGCCTGGGAAAGGAAGCTTTCTTT. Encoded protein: CASSLGLGKEAFF. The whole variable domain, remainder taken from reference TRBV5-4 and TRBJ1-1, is ETGVTQSPTHLIKTRGQQVTLRCSSQSGHNTVSWYQQALGQGPQFIFQYYREEENGRGNFPPRFSGLQFPNYSSELNVNALELDDSALYLCASSLGLGKEAFFGQGTRLTVV.